This T cell receptor beta chain was identified during a study of T cell repertoires in cytomegalovirus infection. Across the study: Recently identified HLA-C-restricted CMV epitopes and well-studied HLA-B-restricted CMV epitopes were used by the study.

TCRdb fed the reads into MiXCR, producing one record per CDR3 protein. The profile covers roughly 920,000 distinct CDR3 sequences, with around 30% appearing a single time and 11% to 15% taken by the ten largest. Notes on this clonotype: The antigen remains unidentified.

Points from the study as a whole: Pooled public TCR beta family frequency picked out CMV carriers with the relevant HLA.

This clonotype originated in a human donor in good health (CMV status not recorded). Some clones in this sample may be carry-over from other donors' samples. The material sequenced was cultured CD8+ T cells from PBMCs, taken from culture after CMV antigen stimulation.

The DNA for the CDR3 is TGCGCCAGCAGCCGAGGGACAGGCCCCTACGAGCAGTACTTC. Its protein is CASSRGTGPYEQYF. V gene TRBV4-1 combines with J gene TRBJ2-7; 8 positions match TRBD1. J lost 2 bases, V lost 4 bases, and 4 bases had no gene match. The CDR3 spans 14 residues. From germline, CDR1 is MGHRA and CDR2 YSYEKL.